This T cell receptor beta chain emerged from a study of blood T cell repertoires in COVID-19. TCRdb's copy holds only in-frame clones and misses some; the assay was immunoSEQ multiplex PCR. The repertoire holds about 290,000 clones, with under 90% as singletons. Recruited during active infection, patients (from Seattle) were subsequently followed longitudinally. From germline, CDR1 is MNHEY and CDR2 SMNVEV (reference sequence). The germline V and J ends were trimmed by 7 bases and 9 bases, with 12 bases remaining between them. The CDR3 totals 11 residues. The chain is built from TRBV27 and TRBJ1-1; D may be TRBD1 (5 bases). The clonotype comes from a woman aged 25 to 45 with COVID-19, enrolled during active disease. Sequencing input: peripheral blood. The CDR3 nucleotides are TGTGCCAGCATTTTCACAGGCCAAGCTTTCTTT. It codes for CASIFTGQAFF.